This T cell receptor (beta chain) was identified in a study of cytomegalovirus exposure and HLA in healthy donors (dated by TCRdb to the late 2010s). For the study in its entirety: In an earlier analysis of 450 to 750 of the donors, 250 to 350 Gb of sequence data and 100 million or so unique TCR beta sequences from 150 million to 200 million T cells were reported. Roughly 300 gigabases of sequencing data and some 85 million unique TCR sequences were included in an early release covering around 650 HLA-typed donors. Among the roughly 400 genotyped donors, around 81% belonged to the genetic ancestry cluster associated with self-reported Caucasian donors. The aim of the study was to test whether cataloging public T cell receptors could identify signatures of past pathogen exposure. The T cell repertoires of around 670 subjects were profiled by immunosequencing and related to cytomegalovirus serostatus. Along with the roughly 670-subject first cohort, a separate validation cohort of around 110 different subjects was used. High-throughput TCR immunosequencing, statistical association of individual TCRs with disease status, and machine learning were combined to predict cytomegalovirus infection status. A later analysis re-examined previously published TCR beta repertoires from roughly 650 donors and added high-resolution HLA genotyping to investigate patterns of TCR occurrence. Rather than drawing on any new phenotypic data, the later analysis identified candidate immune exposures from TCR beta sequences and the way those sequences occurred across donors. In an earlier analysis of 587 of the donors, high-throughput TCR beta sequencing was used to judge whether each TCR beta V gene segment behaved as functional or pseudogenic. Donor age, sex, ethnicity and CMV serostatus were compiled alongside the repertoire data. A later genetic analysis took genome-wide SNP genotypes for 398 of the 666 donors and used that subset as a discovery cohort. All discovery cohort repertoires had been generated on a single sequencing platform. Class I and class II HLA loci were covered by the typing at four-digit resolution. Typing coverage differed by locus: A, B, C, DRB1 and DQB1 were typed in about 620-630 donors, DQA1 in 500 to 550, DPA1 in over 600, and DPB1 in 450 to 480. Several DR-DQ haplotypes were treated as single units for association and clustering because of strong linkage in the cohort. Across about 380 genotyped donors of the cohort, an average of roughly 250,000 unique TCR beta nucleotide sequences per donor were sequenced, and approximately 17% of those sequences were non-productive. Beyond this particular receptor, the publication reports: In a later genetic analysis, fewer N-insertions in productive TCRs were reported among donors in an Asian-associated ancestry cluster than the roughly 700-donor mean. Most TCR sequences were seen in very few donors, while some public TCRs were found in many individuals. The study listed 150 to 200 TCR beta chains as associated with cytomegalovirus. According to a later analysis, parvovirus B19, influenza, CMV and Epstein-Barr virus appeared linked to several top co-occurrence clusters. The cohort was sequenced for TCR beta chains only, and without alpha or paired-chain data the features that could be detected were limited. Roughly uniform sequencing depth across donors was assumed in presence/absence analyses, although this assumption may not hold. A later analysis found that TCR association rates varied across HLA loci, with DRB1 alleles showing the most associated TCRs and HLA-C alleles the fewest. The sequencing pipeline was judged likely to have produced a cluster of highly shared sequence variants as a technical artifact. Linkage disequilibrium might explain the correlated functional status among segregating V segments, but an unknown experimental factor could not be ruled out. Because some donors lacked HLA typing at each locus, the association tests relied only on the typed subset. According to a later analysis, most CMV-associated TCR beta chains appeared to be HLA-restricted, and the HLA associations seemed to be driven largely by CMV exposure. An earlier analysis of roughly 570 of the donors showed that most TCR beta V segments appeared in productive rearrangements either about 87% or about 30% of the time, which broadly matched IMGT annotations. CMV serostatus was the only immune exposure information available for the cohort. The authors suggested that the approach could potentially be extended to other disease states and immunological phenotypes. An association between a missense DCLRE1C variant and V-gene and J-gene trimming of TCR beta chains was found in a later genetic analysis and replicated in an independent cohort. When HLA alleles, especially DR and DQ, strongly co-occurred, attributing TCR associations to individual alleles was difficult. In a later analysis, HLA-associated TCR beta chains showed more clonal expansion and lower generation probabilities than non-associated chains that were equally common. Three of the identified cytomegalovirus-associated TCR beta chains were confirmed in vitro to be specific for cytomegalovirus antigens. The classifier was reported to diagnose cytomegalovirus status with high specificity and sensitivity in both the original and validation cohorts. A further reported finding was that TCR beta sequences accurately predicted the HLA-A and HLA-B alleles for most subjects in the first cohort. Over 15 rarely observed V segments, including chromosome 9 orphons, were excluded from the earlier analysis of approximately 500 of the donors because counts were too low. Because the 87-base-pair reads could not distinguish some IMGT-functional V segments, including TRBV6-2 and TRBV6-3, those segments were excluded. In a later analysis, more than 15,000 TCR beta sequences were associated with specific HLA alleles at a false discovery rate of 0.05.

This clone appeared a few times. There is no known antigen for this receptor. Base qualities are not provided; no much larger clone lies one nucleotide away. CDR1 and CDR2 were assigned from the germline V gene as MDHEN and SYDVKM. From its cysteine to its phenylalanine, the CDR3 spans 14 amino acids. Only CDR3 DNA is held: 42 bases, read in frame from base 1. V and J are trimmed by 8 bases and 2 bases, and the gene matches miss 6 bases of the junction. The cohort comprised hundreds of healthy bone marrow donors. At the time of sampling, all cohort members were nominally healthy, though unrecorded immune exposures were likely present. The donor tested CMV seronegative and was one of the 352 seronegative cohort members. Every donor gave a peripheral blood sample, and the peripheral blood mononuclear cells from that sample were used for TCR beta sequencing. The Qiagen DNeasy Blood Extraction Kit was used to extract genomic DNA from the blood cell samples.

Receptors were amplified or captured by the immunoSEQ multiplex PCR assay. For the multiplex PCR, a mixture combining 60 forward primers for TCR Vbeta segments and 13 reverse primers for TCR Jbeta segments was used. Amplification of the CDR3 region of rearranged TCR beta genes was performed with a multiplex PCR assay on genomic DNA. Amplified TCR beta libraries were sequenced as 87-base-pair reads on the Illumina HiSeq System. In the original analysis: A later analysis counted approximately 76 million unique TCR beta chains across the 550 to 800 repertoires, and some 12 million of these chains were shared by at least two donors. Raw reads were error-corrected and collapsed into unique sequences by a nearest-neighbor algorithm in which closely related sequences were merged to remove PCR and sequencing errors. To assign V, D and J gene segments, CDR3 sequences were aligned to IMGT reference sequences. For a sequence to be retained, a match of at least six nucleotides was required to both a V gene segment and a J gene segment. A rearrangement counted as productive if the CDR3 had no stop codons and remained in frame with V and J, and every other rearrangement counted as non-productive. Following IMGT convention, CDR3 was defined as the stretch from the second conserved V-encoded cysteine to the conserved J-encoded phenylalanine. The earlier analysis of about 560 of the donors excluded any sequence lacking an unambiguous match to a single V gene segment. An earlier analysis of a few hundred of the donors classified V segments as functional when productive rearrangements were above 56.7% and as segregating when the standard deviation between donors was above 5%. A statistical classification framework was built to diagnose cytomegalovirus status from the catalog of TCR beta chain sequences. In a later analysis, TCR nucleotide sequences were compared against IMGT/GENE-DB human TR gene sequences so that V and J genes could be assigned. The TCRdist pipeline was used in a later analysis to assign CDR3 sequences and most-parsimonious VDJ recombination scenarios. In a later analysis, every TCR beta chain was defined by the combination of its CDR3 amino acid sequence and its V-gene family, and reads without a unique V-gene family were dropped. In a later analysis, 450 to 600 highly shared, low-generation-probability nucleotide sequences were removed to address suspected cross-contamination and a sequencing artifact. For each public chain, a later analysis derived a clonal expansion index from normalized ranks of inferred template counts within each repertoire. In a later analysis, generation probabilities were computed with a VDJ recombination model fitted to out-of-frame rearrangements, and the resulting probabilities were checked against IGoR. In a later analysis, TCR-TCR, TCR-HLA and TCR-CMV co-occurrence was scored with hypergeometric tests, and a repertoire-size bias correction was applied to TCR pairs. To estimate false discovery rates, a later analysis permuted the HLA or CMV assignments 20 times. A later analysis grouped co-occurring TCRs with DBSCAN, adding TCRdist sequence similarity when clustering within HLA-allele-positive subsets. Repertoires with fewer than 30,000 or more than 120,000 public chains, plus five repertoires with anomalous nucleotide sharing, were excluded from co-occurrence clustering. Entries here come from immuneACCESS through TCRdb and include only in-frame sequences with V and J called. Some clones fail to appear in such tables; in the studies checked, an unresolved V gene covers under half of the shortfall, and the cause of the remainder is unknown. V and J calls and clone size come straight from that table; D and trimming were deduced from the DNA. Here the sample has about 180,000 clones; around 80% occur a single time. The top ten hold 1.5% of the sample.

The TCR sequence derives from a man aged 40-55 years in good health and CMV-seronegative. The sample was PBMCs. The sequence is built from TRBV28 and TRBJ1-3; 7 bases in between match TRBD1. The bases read TGTGCCAGCGTACCCGGACAGGCTGGAAACACCATATATTTT. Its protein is CASVPGQAGNTIYF. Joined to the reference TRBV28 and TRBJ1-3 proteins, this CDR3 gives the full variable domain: DVKVTQSSRYLVKRTGEKVFLECVQDMDHENMFWYRQDPGLGLRLIYFSYDVKMKEKGDIPEGYSVSREKKERFSLILESASTNQTSMYLCASVPGQAGNTIYFGEGSWLTVV.